The present T cell receptor beta chain was sequenced within a study of cytomegalovirus exposure and HLA in healthy donors. Both 60 Vbeta primers and 13 Jbeta primers went into the PCR. Assay: immunoSEQ multiplex PCR; the TCRdb copy retains only in-frame clones and omits some. This table holds 210,000 or so clones, roughly 84% found once. Worth noting for this clone: No antigen is known for it.

Study outcomes and limitations: TCR beta chain V- and J-gene trimming was linked, in a later analysis, to a missense variant in DCLRE1C. Among CMV-associated TCR beta chains, most appeared HLA-restricted in a later analysis. 164 TCR beta chains were listed as cytomegalovirus-associated.

CDR1 is MNHNY and CDR2 is SVGAGI in the germline V gene (reference sequence). V lost 4 bases to trimming and J lost 9 bases; unmatched junction nucleotides: 14. This CDR3 region has 16 residues. Samples came from healthy bone marrow donors. The chain uses TRBV6-6 and TRBJ2-1, with 8 nucleotides matching TRBD2. This receptor was identified in a human donor in good health. Sequenced sample: PBMCs. The CDR3 reads CASSSGLAPNGGEQFF. Written as DNA, the CDR3 is TGTGCCAGCAGTTCAGGACTAGCTCCGAACGGGGGTGAGCAGTTCTTC.